The clone carrying this T cell receptor beta chain was seen repeatedly, ten times or more. In TCRdb, the 5' RACE reads were re-called with MiXCR into one record per CDR3 protein. The profile covers under 150,000 distinct CDR3 sequences, with roughly 10% appearing a single time and less than 25% taken by the ten largest. V was shortened by 0 bases and J by 8 bases, with 14 bases between the two germline ends. Germline values: CDR1 LGHNA, CDR2 YSLEER. The CDR3 runs to 15 residues. This record belongs to a study of spatial heterogeneity in lung cancer. Time point: blood at routine non-recurrence follow-up after resection.

V is TRBV4-3 and J is TRBJ2-1, with unresolved D. The TCR comes from a female donor with early-stage non-small cell lung cancer. The sample consisted of PBMCs, taken at follow-up. The CDR3 DNA follows: TGCGCCAGCAGCCAAGAGGCTAGAATAAGCGATGAGCAGTTCTTC. The encoded protein is CASSQEARISDEQFF.